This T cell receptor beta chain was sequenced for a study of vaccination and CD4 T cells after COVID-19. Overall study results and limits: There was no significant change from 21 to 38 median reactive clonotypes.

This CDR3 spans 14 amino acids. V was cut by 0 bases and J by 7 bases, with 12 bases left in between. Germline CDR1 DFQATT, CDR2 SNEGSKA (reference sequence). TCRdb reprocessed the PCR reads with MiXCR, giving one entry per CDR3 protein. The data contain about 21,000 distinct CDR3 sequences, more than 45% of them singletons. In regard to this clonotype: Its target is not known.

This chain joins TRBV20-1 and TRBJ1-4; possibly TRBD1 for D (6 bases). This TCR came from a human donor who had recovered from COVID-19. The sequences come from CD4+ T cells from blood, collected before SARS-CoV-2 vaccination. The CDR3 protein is CSARDRGGSEKLFF. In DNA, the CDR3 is TGCAGTGCTAGAGATCGAGGGGGAAGTGAAAAACTGTTTTTT.